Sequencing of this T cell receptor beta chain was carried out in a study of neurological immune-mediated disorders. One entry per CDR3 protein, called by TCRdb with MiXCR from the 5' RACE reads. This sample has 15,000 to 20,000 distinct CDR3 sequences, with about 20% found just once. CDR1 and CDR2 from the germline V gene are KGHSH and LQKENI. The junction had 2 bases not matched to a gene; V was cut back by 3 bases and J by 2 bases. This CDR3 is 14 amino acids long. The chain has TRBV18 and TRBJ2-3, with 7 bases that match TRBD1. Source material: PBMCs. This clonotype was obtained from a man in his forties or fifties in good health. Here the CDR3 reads CASSPDRATDTQYF. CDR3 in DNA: TGTGCCAGCTCACCCGACAGGGCCACAGATACGCAGTATTTT.